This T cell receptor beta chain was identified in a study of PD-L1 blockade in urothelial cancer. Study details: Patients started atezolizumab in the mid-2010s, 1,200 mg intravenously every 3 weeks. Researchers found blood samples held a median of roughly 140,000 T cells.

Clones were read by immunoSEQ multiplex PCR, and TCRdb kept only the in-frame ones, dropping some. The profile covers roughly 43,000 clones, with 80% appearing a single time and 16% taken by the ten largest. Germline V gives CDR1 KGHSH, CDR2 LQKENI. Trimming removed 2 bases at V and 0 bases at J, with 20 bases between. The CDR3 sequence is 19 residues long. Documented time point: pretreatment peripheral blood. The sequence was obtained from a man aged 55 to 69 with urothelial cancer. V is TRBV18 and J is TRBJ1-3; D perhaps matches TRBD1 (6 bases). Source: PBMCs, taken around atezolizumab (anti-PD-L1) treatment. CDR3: CASSPTDSSGPGSGNTIYF. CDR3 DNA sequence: TGTGCCAGCTCACCAACGGACAGTTCAGGGCCAGGCTCTGGAAACACCATATATTTT.